This TCR beta chain was profiled in a study of T cell repertoires in cytomegalovirus infection. The study, taken as a whole, reports: The ex vivo response showed dominance by HLA-C-restricted CMV-specific TCR beta clonotypes.

Each CDR3 protein is one row after TCRdb ran MiXCR on the reads. Of hundreds of thousands of distinct CDR3 sequences in the sample, about 44% were seen once. With respect to this clonotype: What it recognizes is unknown.

CDR3 size: 13 residues. V shed 5 bases and J shed 2 bases, with 10 bases lying between them. From germline, CDR1 is ENHRY and CDR2 SYGVKD. The sequences come from cultured PBMCs, collected from culture after CMV antigen stimulation. This clonotype originated in a human donor in good health (CMV status not recorded). Some clones in this sample may be carry-over from other donors' samples. The rearrangement joins TRBV10-3 to TRBJ2-7, with D possibly being TRBD2 (5 bases). The CDR3 sequence: CAISPWTAYEQYF. The CDR3 DNA sequence: TGTGCCATCAGTCCTTGGACTGCCTACGAGCAGTACTTC.